The 6 T cell receptor beta chains listed next were all sequenced from one sample in a study of shared clonotypes between healthy human individuals. Generated by immunoSEQ multiplex PCR, the TCRdb table keeps only in-frame clones and is missing some. The profile shows approximately 1,500,000 clones, roughly 97% of them singletons. The source material was naive CD4+ T cells sorted from blood. Subset described: CD45RA+ positively selected. Every receptor here comes from a man between 25 and 39 years old in good health.

The chain carries TRBV2 and TRBJ1-1, with D unclear. CDR1 is SNHLY, CDR2 FYNNEI, per germline. The CDR3 has 14 amino acids. V lost 7 bases and J lost 0, with 12 bases in between. The CDR3 spells CASTSEAVNTEAFF. The CDR3 bases are TGTGCCAGCACCTCGGAGGCGGTGAACACTGAAGCTTTCTTT.

About this clone: Other nucleotide sequences from this sample produce the same CDR3. The chain joins TRBV28 to TRBJ2-5; D may be TRBD2 (5 bases). V was cut by 6 bases and J by 3 bases, with 11 bases left in between. CDR3 length equals 13 residues. The V gene's germline CDR1 is MDHEN and CDR2 SYDVKM. The CDR3 region is CASSEGVEETQYF. The CDR3 DNA reads TGTGCCAGCAGCGAGGGAGTGGAAGAGACCCAGTACTTC. Full variable domain (remainder filled in from reference TRBV28 and TRBJ2-5): DVKVTQSSRYLVKRTGEKVFLECVQDMDHENMFWYRQDPGLGLRLIYFSYDVKMKEKGDIPEGYSVSREKKERFSLILESASTNQTSMYLCASSEGVEETQYFGPGTRLLVL.

This clone was counted between two and nine times. The chain combines TRBV27 with TRBJ2-7; D is unresolved. V was trimmed by 7 bases and J by 5 bases, leaving 6 bases between them. In germline, CDR1 is MNHEY, CDR2 SMNVEV (reference sequence). The CDR3 runs to 10 residues. This chain's CDR3 is CASNSDEQYF. CDR3 bases: TGTGCCAGCAACTCGGACGAGCAGTACTTC.

This chain links TRBV7-9 with TRBJ2-4, with D unclear. The length of the CDR3 is 15 residues. Per the germline V gene, CDR1 is SEHNR and CDR2 is FQNEAQ (reference sequence). Trimming removed 3 bases from V and 2 bases from J, with 11 bases in between. CDR3 amino acids: CASSFPVATKNIQYF. CDR3 coding DNA: TGTGCCAGCAGCTTCCCCGTTGCTACCAAAAACATTCAGTACTTC.

V usage is TRBV7-6 and J usage is TRBJ2-5; no firm D call. Trimming stripped 0 bases from V and 4 bases from J, with 3 bases between. The CDR3 has 12 amino acids. Germline V CDR1 and CDR2: SGHVS, FNYEAQ. This CDR3 reads CASSLAIETQYF. For the CDR3, the DNA is TGTGCCAGCAGCTTAGCGATAGAGACCCAGTACTTC.

With respect to this clone: The sample has other DNA sequences that encode this CDR3 too. The V gene is TRBV29-1, the J gene TRBJ2-5; TRBD1 or TRBD2 may be the D gene (5 bases each). Germline lookup yields CDR1 SQVTM and CDR2 ANQGSEA. The V end lost 6 bases, the J end lost 1 base, and 12 bases lay between the germline ends. The CDR3 is 13 residues long. In DNA, the CDR3 is TGCAGCGTCGGGGCCAGGCTCCAAGAGACCCAGTACTTC. Its translation is CSVGARLQETQYF. The entire variable domain, with the rest obtained from reference TRBV29-1 and TRBJ2-5, is as follows: SAVISQKPSRDICQRGTSLTIQCQVDSQVTMMFWYRQQPGQSLTLIATANQGSEATYESGFVIDKFPISRPNLTFSTLTVSNMSPEDSSIYLCSVGARLQETQYFGPGTRLLVL.